These 3 T cell receptor beta chains came from one sample sequenced in a study of T cells after posttransplantation cyclophosphamide. Sequenced by immunoSEQ multiplex PCR; TCRdb stores in-frame clones only, minus some. The repertoire yields tens of thousands of clones, none seen only once; the top ten contain around 3%. The source material was PBMCs. These receptors were taken from a woman aged 60-70 years in good health, CMV-negative, and a related stem cell transplant donor.

This clone was detected ten times or more. The V and J genes are TRBV19 and TRBJ1-1, with D uncertain. Trimming removed 1 base from V and 0 bases from J, with 9 bases in between. Per the germline V gene, CDR1 is LNHDA and CDR2 is SQIVND (reference sequence). The CDR3 loop spans 15 amino acids. The CDR3 loop is CASSIAGTMNTEAFF. The CDR3 region has the DNA TGTGCCAGTAGTATAGCAGGTACCATGAACACTGAAGCTTTCTTT. The variable domain in full, with the rest retrieved from reference TRBV19 and TRBJ1-1, is DGGITQSPKYLFRKEGQNVTLSCEQNLNHDAMYWYRQDPGQGLRLIYYSQIVNDFQKGDIAEGYSVSREKKESFPLTVTSAQKNPTAFYLCASSIAGTMNTEAFFGQGTRLTVV.

This clone was observed at least ten times. The chain combines TRBV28 with TRBJ1-2, with 7 bases aligning to TRBD1. Per germline, CDR1 MDHEN and CDR2 SYDVKM. The CDR3 spans 15 residues. With V trimmed by 6 bases and J by 8 bases, 15 bases remained unmatched. This chain's CDR3 is CASRLQGYRVQGYTF. The DNA for the CDR3 is TGTGCCAGCAGGCTACAGGGGTATAGGGTTCAAGGCTACACCTTC.

The chain employs TRBV12-3 or TRBV12-4 and TRBJ2-7; TRBD1 matches 9 bases. J lost 2 bases, V lost 1 base, and 6 bases had no gene match. This CDR3 has 16 residues. The CDR3 sequence: CASSLGVRDRAYEQYF. DNA of the CDR3: TGTGCCAGCAGTTTAGGGGTCAGGGACAGGGCCTACGAGCAGTACTTC.